These 26 T cell receptor beta chains came from one sample sequenced in a study of a mutant IDH1 vaccine in newly diagnosed glioma. Which antigens these TCRs recognize remains unknown. Time point noted: week 5, during vaccination. Alongside topical imiquimod, each dose of vaccine comprised 300 ug of mutant IDH1 20-mer peptide. Using immunoSEQ multiplex PCR, the repertoire was profiled, and TCRdb retains in-frame clones only, with some absent. The sample contains 60,000 or so clones, about 80% of which appear only once. The specimen was PBMCs, collected from a glioma patient whose treatment included an IDH1 peptide vaccine. The receptors here all came from a woman aged 45 to 65 with glioma.

This clone appeared once. The chain recombines TRBV4-1 with TRBJ1-2; no definite D call. CDR3 length: 14 amino acids. Trimming cost V 0 bases and J 3 bases, with 8 bases left between them. Germline-derived CDR1 and CDR2 are MGHRA and YSYEKL. Written as DNA, the CDR3 is TGCGCCAGCAGCCAAGACCGGGCGCACTATGGCTACACCTTC. Residues: CASSQDRAHYGYTF.

The V and J genes are TRBV5-5 and TRBJ2-3; 9 bases fit TRBD2. V shed 0 bases and J 1 base; nucleotides not matched to a gene: 6. Germline V gives CDR1 SGHKS, CDR2 YYEKEE (reference sequence). This CDR3 spans 17 amino acids. The CDR3 DNA sequence: TGTGCCAGCAGCTTGGCGGCTAGCGGGGCTGGCACAGATACGCAGTATTTT. It translates to CASSLAASGAGTDTQYF. Complete variable domain (other parts from reference TRBV5-5 and TRBJ2-3): DAGVTQSPTHLIKTRGQQVTLRCSPISGHKSVSWYQQVLGQGPQFIFQYYEKEERGRGNFPDRFSARQFPNYSSELNVNALLLGDSALYLCASSLAASGAGTDTQYFGPGTRLTVL.

This clone occurred once. V gene TRBV11-1 combines with J gene TRBJ2-1; the match to TRBD1 covers 9 bases. CDR3 length: 14 residues. V trimming: 5 bases; J trimming: 9 bases; junction bases outside the gene matches: 8. Germline lookup yields CDR1 SGHAT and CDR2 FQDESV (reference sequence). This CDR3 reads CASSRRLTGGEQFF. The CDR3 DNA is TGTGCCAGCAGCCGACGATTGACAGGGGGTGAGCAGTTCTTC.

This chain uses TRBV23-1 with TRBJ2-5, with D maybe TRBD1 (6 bases). TRBV23-1 is an ORF for which the function is uncertain. This CDR3 is built from 14 residues. V was trimmed by 7 bases and J by 2 bases, leaving 14 bases between them. The CDR3 DNA follows: TGCGCCAGCACCACGACAGGTAATCAAGAGACCCAGTACTTC. Translation gives CASTTTGNQETQYF.

The chain employs TRBV30 and TRBJ1-6, with TRBD1 matching over 10 bases. The CDR3 covers 16 residues. V dropped 0 bases and J dropped 7; count of bases not matched to a gene: 6. Germline CDR1 GTSNPN, CDR2 SVGIG (reference sequence). CDR3 in amino acids: CAWSVLWDRGNSPLHF. CDR3 nucleotide sequence: TGTGCCTGGAGTGTACTTTGGGACAGGGGAAATTCACCCCTCCACTTT.

The chain uses TRBV29-1 and TRBJ1-2, with 7 nucleotides matching TRBD1. V trimming: 3 bases; J trimming: 6 bases; junction bases outside the gene matches: 7. The length of the CDR3 is 13 residues. Germline V gene lookup returns CDR1 SQVTM and CDR2 ANQGSEA. The CDR3 DNA follows: TGCAGCGTTGAGAGACAGGGCTTCGATGGCTACACCTTC. Amino acids: CSVERQGFDGYTF.

This clone has a single count. The chain is built from TRBV7-9 and TRBJ2-1; TRBD1 matches 7 bases. CDR3 length: 16 residues. J gave up 6 bases and V 5 bases, and 13 bases lay outside the gene matches. The germline CDR1 and CDR2 sequences are SEHNR and FQNEAQ (reference sequence). CDR3 sequence (DNA): TGTGCCAGCAGCGCTAGGGGGCGAGGTGGTATCAATGAGCAGTTCTTC. Its translation is CASSARGRGGINEQFF.

This clone appeared a few times. The V call is TRBV7-9, the J call TRBJ2-7, with D unresolved. The CDR3 sequence is 13 residues long. In germline, CDR1 is SEHNR, CDR2 FQNEAQ (reference sequence). V lost 0 bases, J lost 5 bases, and 8 bases lay in between. The CDR3 spells CASSLAPYNEQYF. The CDR3 nucleotides read TGTGCCAGCAGCTTAGCGCCGTACAACGAGCAGTACTTC. Complete variable domain (other parts from reference TRBV7-9 and TRBJ2-7): DTGVSQNPRHKITKRGQNVTFRCDPISEHNRLYWYRQTLGQGPEFLTYFQNEAQLEKSRLLSDRFSAERPKGSFSTLEIQRTEQGDSAMYLCASSLAPYNEQYFGPGTRLTVT.

V is TRBV4-2 and J is TRBJ2-5, with D maybe TRBD2 (6 bases). The V gene's germline CDR1 is LGHNA and CDR2 YNFKEQ. The V end was cut by 1 base, the J end by 4 bases, with 13 bases between. This CDR3 region has 15 residues. CDR3 bases: TGTGCCAGCAGCCAAGCACCGGGACTCCCAGAGACCCAGTACTTC. Its translation is CASSQAPGLPETQYF.

This clone was found a few times. This rearrangement joins TRBV9 to TRBJ1-1; a weak D match, TRBD1 (6 bases). In germline, CDR1 is SGDLS, CDR2 YYNGEE. V was pared by 0 bases and J by 8 bases, with 11 bases between. CDR3 length: 13 amino acids. The CDR3 coding sequence is TGTGCCAGCAGCGTAGCTCCCAGGGGAGAAGCTTTCTTT. Residues: CASSVAPRGEAFF. The full variable domain, with the rest looked up from reference TRBV9 and TRBJ1-1, is DSGVTQTPKHLITATGQRVTLRCSPRSGDLSVYWYQQSLDQGLQFLIQYYNGEERAKGNILERFSAQQFPDLHSELNLSSLELGDSALYFCASSVAPRGEAFFGQGTRLTVV.

The rearrangement links TRBV5-4 to TRBJ2-1; 9 positions match TRBD2. V dropped 3 bases and J dropped 3; count of bases not matched to a gene: 4. The CDR3 sequence is 15 residues long. Germline-derived CDR1 and CDR2 are SGHNT and YYREEE (reference sequence). CDR3 nucleotides: TGTGCCAGCAGCTCGACTAGCGGAGACTACAATGAGCAGTTCTTC. This codes for CASSSTSGDYNEQFF.

V and J are TRBV5-4 and TRBJ2-3; D is perhaps TRBD2 (6 bases). CDR3 length: 17 residues. Germline V CDR1 and CDR2: SGHNT, YYREEE (reference sequence). V was cut by 4 bases and J by 0 bases, with 18 bases left in between. The CDR3 bases are TGTGCCAGCAGCCTAAAGGCCGGCGGGACTAGCACAGATACGCAGTATTTT. Its protein is CASSLKAGGTSTDTQYF.

V gene TRBV2 combines with J gene TRBJ1-2; D is ambiguous. This CDR3 comprises 15 residues. V dropped 1 base and J dropped 4 bases, with 13 bases sitting between them. From germline, CDR1 is SNHLY and CDR2 FYNNEI. CDR3 region: CASSEVLWQAYGYTF. CDR3 bases: TGTGCCAGCAGTGAAGTGCTGTGGCAGGCCTATGGCTACACCTTC.

This rearrangement joins TRBV19 to TRBJ2-2, with 7 positions matching TRBD1. J gave up 3 bases and V 9 bases, and 7 bases lay outside the gene matches. The CDR3 length is 14 residues. CDR1 is LNHDA and CDR2 is SQIVND in the germline V gene (reference sequence). The CDR3 coding sequence is TGTGCCAGCGTAGACAGGGCTTACACCGGGGAGCTGTTTTTT. Its translation: CASVDRAYTGELFF.

The chain links TRBV30 to TRBJ2-1; 14 positions agree with TRBD2. The CDR3 is 15 residues long. Trimming at V came to 2 bases and at J to 8 bases, leaving 5 bases not matched to a gene. CDR1 GTSNPN and CDR2 SVGIG come from the germline V gene (reference sequence). CDR3 coding DNA: TGTGCCTGGAGTATGACTAGCGGGGGGGTCGATGAGCAGTTCTTC. This translates into CAWSMTSGGVDEQFF.

This chain uses TRBV5-4 with TRBJ1-6; D gene ambiguous. Germline V CDR1 and CDR2: SGHNT, YYREEE (reference sequence). Trimming took 4 bases from V and 1 from J, leaving 15 bases between them. This CDR3 contains 17 residues. The CDR3 region has the DNA TGTGCCAGCAGCGGCGTCAACCCTAGTTCCTATAATTCACCCCTCCACTTT. It translates to CASSGVNPSSYNSPLHF.

As for this clone: This likely comes from a read error, as the CDR3 has no conserved phenylalanine or tryptophan at its end. The limits of the CDR3 on the DNA are not certain, so only TCRdb's listed CDR3 is given. The chain joins TRBV6-1 to TRBJ2-3; the tabulated D call, TRBD2, remains unverified against the DNA. The CDR3 is 12 residues long, counting both termini. Germline V gene lookup returns CDR1 MNHNS and CDR2 SASEGT. The CDR3 reads CASSEAGLVNRY.

The rearrangement joins TRBV9 to TRBJ2-5; 10 bases fit TRBD2. V dropped 4 bases and J dropped 5; count of bases not matched to a gene: 11. Germline CDR1 reads SGDLS; CDR2 reads YYNGEE. The CDR3 consists of 16 residues. CDR3 coding DNA: TGTGCCAGCAGCCCCGCGAGCGGGGGGGCGTGGGAGACCCAGTACTTC. Translation: CASSPASGGAWETQYF.

The genes are TRBV9 and TRBJ2-7; D not resolved. The CDR3 loop spans 14 amino acids. Germline assignment: CDR1 SGDLS and CDR2 YYNGEE. The V end lost 0 bases, the J end lost 0 bases, and 7 bases lay between the germline ends. The CDR3 here is CASSVEYSSYEQYF. The CDR3 bases are TGTGCCAGCAGCGTAGAGTACAGCTCCTACGAGCAGTACTTC.

The CDR3 DNA reads TGTGCCACGGTCGTTACCTCTAACTATGGCTACACCTTC. Its translation: CATVVTSNYGYTF. The J gene is TRBJ1-2, the V gene TRBV7-9; D remains unclear. Trimming stripped 10 bases from V and 0 bases from J, with 12 bases between. This CDR3 has 13 amino acids. The germline V gene encodes CDR1 SEHNR and CDR2 FQNEAQ (reference sequence).

This sequence joins TRBV2 and TRBJ1-1; D gene ambiguous. The CDR3 sequence is 13 residues long. The germline gives CDR1 SNHLY, CDR2 FYNNEI. Trimming shortened V by 4 bases and J by 0 bases, and 6 bases separated the two germline ends. The CDR3 nucleotides read TGTGCCAGCAGTGTTGGGTTGAACACTGAAGCTTTCTTT. It specifies CASSVGLNTEAFF.

V is TRBV29-1 and J is TRBJ1-6; a weak D match, TRBD1 (5 bases). CDR1 and CDR2 (germline): SQVTM, ANQGSEA. The V end was cut by 4 bases, the J end by 6 bases, with 13 bases between. This CDR3 spans 14 amino acids. The CDR3 DNA reads TGCAGCGTTGCTAATGCAGGGACTAATTCACCCCTCCACTTT. Translated, it gives CSVANAGTNSPLHF.

This chain links TRBV5-3 with TRBJ1-4, with D uncertain. TRBV5-3 is given ORF status, its function remaining uncertain. Deletions cut 2 bases from V and 6 bases from J, with 14 bases between. This CDR3 has 15 amino acids. The CDR3 here is CARSFKRWLDEKLFF. For the CDR3, the DNA is TGTGCCAGAAGCTTCAAGAGGTGGTTAGATGAAAAACTGTTTTTT.

The chain employs TRBV10-3 and TRBJ1-1; possible D gene TRBD1, 5 bases. CDR3 length equals 13 residues. Deletions cut 6 bases from V and 5 bases from J, with 13 bases between. Germline CDR1 reads ENHRY; CDR2 reads SYGVKD. The CDR3, as DNA: TGTGCCATCAGCCAGGGTATGAGGACTGAAGCTTTCTTT. It yields the protein CAISQGMRTEAFF.

J is TRBJ2-5 and V is TRBV5-1, with a possible D match to TRBD2 (7 bases). The CDR3 sequence is 16 residues long. Trimming shortened V by 0 bases and J by 2 bases, and 14 bases separated the two germline ends. Germline V CDR1 and CDR2: SGHRS, YFSETQ. CDR3 amino acids: CASSLARGGGQETQYF. CDR3 in DNA: TGCGCCAGCAGCTTGGCCAGGGGCGGGGGACAAGAGACCCAGTACTTC.

This chain connects TRBV29-1 to TRBJ1-1, with 9 nucleotides matching TRBD1. Germline V gene sequence: CDR1 SQVTM, CDR2 ANQGSEA. The V gene end was trimmed by 8 bases and the J gene end by 3 bases; junction bases not matched to a gene: 7. The CDR3 runs to 13 residues. The DNA of the CDR3 is TGCAGCTTCCGACAGGGGGGAGACACTGAAGCTTTCTTT. Its translation: CSFRQGGDTEAFF. The full variable domain, with the rest looked up from reference TRBV29-1 and TRBJ1-1, is SAVISQKPSRDICQRGTSLTIQCQVDSQVTMMFWYRQQPGQSLTLIATANQGSEATYESGFVIDKFPISRPNLTFSTLTVSNMSPEDSSIYLCSFRQGGDTEAFFGQGTRLTVV.